The 4 T cell receptor beta chains listed next were all sequenced from one sample in a study of lymphopenia after photon versus proton radiotherapy. TCRdb keeps only in-frame clones here, not all; method: immunoSEQ multiplex PCR. The table lists under 35,000 clones, 75% to 90% of them singletons. The source material was peripheral blood, sampled from a patient treated with proton-based radiotherapy. The receptors originated from a woman aged 70-85 years with pancreatic cancer. Some clones in this sample may be carry-over from other donors' samples.

The chain links TRBV5-6 to TRBJ1-2; D remains ambiguous. The CDR3 consists of 15 residues. Germline V gene data show CDR1 as SGHDT and CDR2 as YYEEEE. Trimming cost V 0 bases and J 5 bases, with 14 bases left between them. In nucleotides, the CDR3 is TGTGCCAGCAGCTTGGTTTCAGGTGGTTCTTATGGCTACACCTTC. Protein: CASSLVSGGSYGYTF.

This clone was seen a few times. The chain combines TRBV18 with TRBJ1-1, with TRBD1 matching 7 bases. The V and J ends lost 1 base and 1 base, in that order; junction bases with no gene match: 3. The length of the CDR3 is 15 residues. Germline V gene sequence: CDR1 KGHSH, CDR2 LQKENI. CDR3 coding DNA: TGTGCCAGCTCACCACAGGGACAGCAGAACACTGAAGCTTTCTTT. This gives the protein CASSPQGQQNTEAFF.

Concerning this clone itself: It is unclear where the CDR3 begins or ends on the DNA, so no DNA is shown, and the CDR3 is as TCRdb lists it. V and J are TRBV21-1 and TRBJ1-4; TRBD1, as called in the table, went unchecked against the DNA. TRBV21-1 is designated a pseudogene. Both ends counted, the CDR3 spans 19 residues. The CDR3 loop reads CASSKWVGQGASTNEKLFF.

This clone was counted a single time. The chain carries TRBV15 and TRBJ1-1; D is perhaps TRBD1 (5 bases). From germline, CDR1 is LNHNV and CDR2 YYDKDF (reference sequence). V lost 9 bases to trimming and J lost 3 bases, with 17 bases between them. The CDR3 loop spans 14 amino acids. The CDR3 loop reads CATRAGLFDTEAFF. As DNA, the CDR3 is TGTGCCACTAGGGCGGGGCTGTTCGACACTGAAGCTTTCTTT.